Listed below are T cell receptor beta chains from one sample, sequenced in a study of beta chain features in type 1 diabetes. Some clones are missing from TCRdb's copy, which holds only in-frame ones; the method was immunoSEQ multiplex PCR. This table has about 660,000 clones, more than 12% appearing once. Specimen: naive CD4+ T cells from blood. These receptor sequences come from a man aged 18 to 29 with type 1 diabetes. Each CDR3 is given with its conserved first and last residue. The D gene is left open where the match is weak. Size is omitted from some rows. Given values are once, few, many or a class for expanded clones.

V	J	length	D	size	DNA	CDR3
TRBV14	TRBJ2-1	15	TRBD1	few	TGTGCCAGCAGTGCTGCCGGGACAGCCTACAATGAGCAGTTCTTC	CASSAAGTAYNEQFF
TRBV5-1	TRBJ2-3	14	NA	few	TGCGCCAGCAGGGAAGGGGCCCACACAGATACGCAGTATTTT	CASREGAHTDTQYF
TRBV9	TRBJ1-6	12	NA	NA	TGTGCCAGCAGCGTAGAGGAAGGAGCCCTCCACTTT	CASSVEEGALHF
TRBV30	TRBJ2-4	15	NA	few	TGTGCCTGGATTTTAGGGGGGGCAGGAGGAAACATTCAGTACTTC	CAWILGGAGGNIQYF
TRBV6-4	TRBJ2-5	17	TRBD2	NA	TGTGCCAGCAGTGACTCGAATATCGGGAGGGGGCAAGAGACCCAGTACTTC	CASSDSNIGRGQETQYF
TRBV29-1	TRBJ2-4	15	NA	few	TGCAGCGTCCTTAACTCGGGACGCGTTTGGGACATTCAGTACTTC	CSVLNSGRVWDIQYF
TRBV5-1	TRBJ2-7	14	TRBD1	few	TGCGCCAGCAGCGGGGGACAGACTTCCTACGAGCAGTACTTC	CASSGGQTSYEQYF
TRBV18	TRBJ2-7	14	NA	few	TGTGCCAGCTCACCCCCGAGTGAGCGAGGCGAGCAGTACTTC	CASSPPSERGEQYF
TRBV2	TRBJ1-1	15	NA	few	TGTGCCAGCAGTGAAGCCTTAGGCGTGATGACTGAAGCTTTCTTT	CASSEALGVMTEAFF
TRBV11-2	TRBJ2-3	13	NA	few	TGTGCCAGCAGCGTAGGACTACCGGATACGCAGTATTTT	CASSVGLPDTQYF
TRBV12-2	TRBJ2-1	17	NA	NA	TGTGCAAGTCGCTTAGAATCGCCGTGGGGGGCCCACAATGAGCAGTTCTTC	CASRLESPWGAHNEQFF
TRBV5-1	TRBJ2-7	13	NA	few	TGCGCCAGCTCCCCGGACTCAGTCGACGAGCAGTACTTC	CASSPDSVDEQYF
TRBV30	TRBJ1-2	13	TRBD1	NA	TGTGCCTGGGTGACAGGGTGGGACTATGGCTACACCTTC	CAWVTGWDYGYTF
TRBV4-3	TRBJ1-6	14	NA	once	TGCGCCAGCAGCCAAGACAGGGATAGTTCACCCCTCCACTTT	CASSQDRDSSPLHF
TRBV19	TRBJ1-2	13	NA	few	TGTGCCAGTAGTATCGGTAACCCTTCGGGCTACACCTTC	CASSIGNPSGYTF
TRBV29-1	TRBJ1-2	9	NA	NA	TGCAGCGTCGACGAAGGCTACACCTTC	CSVDEGYTF
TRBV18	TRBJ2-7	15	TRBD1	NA	TGTGCCAGCTCACCACAGAGACAGGGTGCGTACGAGCAGTACTTC	CASSPQRQGAYEQYF
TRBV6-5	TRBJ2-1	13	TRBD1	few	TGTGCCAGTCGCCGGGACAGCAACAATGAGCAGTTCTTC	CASRRDSNNEQFF